Sequencing of this T cell receptor (beta chain) was carried out in a study of shared clonotypes between healthy human individuals. Study at large: Per donor, three plates held CD4 naive cells, three held CD4 memory, two held CD8 naive and one held CD8 memory.

Measured with immunoSEQ multiplex PCR; TCRdb has only the in-frame clones, and not every one. The sample includes approximately 640,000 clones, around 90% of them seen just once. The germline V gene has CDR1 MNHEY and CDR2 SMNVEV (reference sequence). Trimming pared 4 bases from V and 5 bases from J, leaving 14 bases between. The CDR3 consists of 14 residues. The clonotype originates from a man aged 18 to 30 in good health. Some clones in this sample may be carry-over from other donors' samples. The chain recombines TRBV27 with TRBJ1-1, with D perhaps TRBD1 (5 bases). The sample taken for sequencing was memory CD8+ T cells from PBMCs. Sample subset: CD45RO+ cells pooled with CCR7-negative TemRA cells. The CDR3 is CASSSGPLGTEAFF. The CDR3, as DNA: TGTGCCAGCAGTTCGGGACCCCTAGGAACTGAAGCTTTCTTT.